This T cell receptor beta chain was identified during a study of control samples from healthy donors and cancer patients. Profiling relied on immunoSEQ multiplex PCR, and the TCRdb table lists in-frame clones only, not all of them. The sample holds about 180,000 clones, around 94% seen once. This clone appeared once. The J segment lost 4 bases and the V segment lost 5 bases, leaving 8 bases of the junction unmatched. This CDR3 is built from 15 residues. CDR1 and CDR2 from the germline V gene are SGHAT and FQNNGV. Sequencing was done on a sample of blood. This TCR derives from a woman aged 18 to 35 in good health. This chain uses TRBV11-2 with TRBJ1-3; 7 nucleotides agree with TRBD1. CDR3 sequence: CASSPRGTAGNTIYF. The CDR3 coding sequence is TGTGCCAGCAGCCCACGCGGGACAGCAGGAAACACCATATATTTT.